This entry lists 24 T cell receptor beta chains sequenced from one sample in a study of T cell repertoires in cytomegalovirus infection. Via MiXCR, TCRdb re-called the reads, giving one row per CDR3 protein. This table holds just under 550,000 distinct CDR3 sequences, approximately 26% found once. Source material: PBMCs. The receptors were sampled from a human donor in good health (CMV status not recorded). Some clones in this sample may be carry-over from other donors' samples.

The V gene is TRBV19, the J gene TRBJ2-3; the D is unclear. The CDR3 runs to 13 residues. Germline V CDR1 and CDR2: LNHDA, SQIVND (reference sequence). V lost 3 bases and J 5 bases, leaving 9 bases between the germline ends. CDR3 in DNA: TGTGCCAGTAGTATCCAAGGGCGAGATACGCAGTATTTT. Residues: CASSIQGRDTQYF.

This clonotype was observed a handful of times. This chain connects TRBV6-2 or TRBV6-3 to TRBJ2-2; D is undetermined. The CDR3 consists of 13 residues. Germline CDR1 reads MNHEY; CDR2 reads SVGEGT. Trimming removed 7 bases from V and 5 bases from J, with 11 bases in between. The CDR3 DNA reads as TGTGCCAGCATCGCGAGTTGGACCGGGGAGCTGTTTTTT. Protein: CASIASWTGELFF.

V is TRBV11-3 and J is TRBJ2-1; 8 bases line up with TRBD2. V was clipped by 4 bases and J by 5 bases; unmatched bases: 4. The germline gives CDR1 SGHNT, CDR2 YENEEA. The CDR3 is made up of 14 amino acids. CDR3 sequence reads: CASSSRLAHNEQFF. The CDR3 DNA reads TGTGCCAGCAGCTCAAGACTAGCGCACAATGAGCAGTTCTTC.

A few counts support this clonotype. The genes are TRBV28 and TRBJ2-1; D gene unclear. The CDR3 extends over 14 amino acids. The V gene lost 2 bases and the J gene lost 2 bases, with 7 bases spanning the gap. Germline V CDR1 and CDR2: MDHEN, SYDVKM. DNA for the CDR3: TGTGCCAGCAGTTTAGCCCCTCCCTACAATGAGCAGTTCTTC. Translated, it gives CASSLAPPYNEQFF.

This clonotype was seen many times. The chain recombines TRBV7-2 with TRBJ2-1, with a tentative D call TRBD2 (6 bases). Germline CDR1 and CDR2: SGHTA and FQGNSA. The CDR3 runs 14 residues. The V end lost 0 bases, the J end lost 8 bases, and 11 bases lay between the germline ends. CDR3 loop: CASSLATRWDEQFF. CDR3 DNA sequence: TGTGCCAGCAGCTTAGCGACTAGATGGGATGAGCAGTTCTTC.

This clonotype has a count of ten or more. This chain uses TRBV7-2 with TRBJ2-2; 7 bases are shared with TRBD1. The V and J ends lost 7 bases and 4 bases, in that order; junction bases with no gene match: 6. Germline V CDR1 and CDR2: SGHTA, FQGNSA. CDR3 length equals 14 residues. The CDR3 is CASTPGQLTGELFF. The CDR3 coding sequence is TGTGCCAGCACACCGGGACAGCTCACCGGGGAGCTGTTTTTT.

This chain joins TRBV7-9 and TRBJ1-1; unclear D gene. The CDR3 has 15 residues. Per germline, CDR1 SEHNR and CDR2 FQNEAQ (reference sequence). Trimming removed 4 bases at V and 2 bases at J, with 14 bases between. CDR3 loop: CASSSPAHRNTEAFF. The CDR3 bases are TGTGCCAGCAGCTCCCCCGCCCACAGAAACACTGAAGCTTTCTTT.

This clonotype is a singleton in its sample. CDR3 DNA sequence: TGTGCCAGCAGTGAATGGGGGAGCCCCGGGCAAGTAGCTTTCTTT. This sequence encodes CASSEWGSPGQVAFF. The V gene is TRBV25-1, the J gene TRBJ1-1; TRBD1 is a possible D gene (5 bases). Trimming cost V 1 base and J 10 bases, with 19 bases left between them. The germline gives CDR1 MGHDK, CDR2 SYGVNS. There are 15 residues in the CDR3.

This clonotype was seen more than once but under ten times. V gene TRBV4-1 combines with J gene TRBJ2-7; 8 nucleotides align to TRBD1. CDR3 size: 16 residues. Germline V gives CDR1 MGHRA, CDR2 YSYEKL. V dropped 0 bases and J dropped 3; count of bases not matched to a gene: 7. The CDR3 DNA reads TGCGCCAGCAGCCAAGATTTCCAGGGGGCGATCTACGAGCAGTACTTC. Translation gives CASSQDFQGAIYEQYF.

This rearrangement joins TRBV12-3 or TRBV12-4 to TRBJ1-1; possibly TRBD1 for D (5 bases). The CDR3 consists of 14 residues. V lost 2 bases, J lost 8 bases, and 15 bases lay in between. CDR3 amino acids: CASSLIAGRGEAFF. CDR3 bases: TGTGCCAGCAGTTTAATCGCAGGGCGAGGGGAAGCTTTCTTT.

The table lists this clonotype with a few counts. The chain combines TRBV20-1 with TRBJ2-5; 8 nucleotides line up with TRBD2. J gave up 5 bases and V 1 base, and 6 bases lay outside the gene matches. CDR3 length: 14 amino acids. CDR1 and CDR2 from the germline V gene are DFQATT and SNEGSKA (reference sequence). DNA of the CDR3: TGCAGTGCTAGAGTGGCTAGCGGGCTGGAGACCCAGTACTTC. Translating it yields CSARVASGLETQYF.

The chain couples TRBV28 to TRBJ2-3, with D perhaps being TRBD1 or TRBD2 (6 bases each). Germline V gene lookup returns CDR1 MDHEN and CDR2 SYDVKM. Trimming removed 4 bases at V and 5 bases at J, with 13 bases between. The CDR3 runs 14 residues. The CDR3 spells CASSWGARIDTQYF. The DNA for the CDR3 is TGTGCCAGCAGTTGGGGGGCGCGGATAGATACGCAGTATTTT.

A note on this clonotype: The germline gene is not matched at one end of the junction; a read error may be the cause. J is TRBJ1-6 and V is TRBV12-3 or TRBV12-4; TRBD1 agrees at 9 bases. The CDR3 runs 16 residues. The CDR3 loop is CASSQGQGIGNSPIHF. CDR3 bases: TGTGCCAGCAGCCAAGGACAGGGGATTGGTAATTCACCCATCCACTTT.

This clonotype was seen many times. The chain has TRBV7-2 and TRBJ1-1, with a weak D call TRBD1 (6 bases). Germline CDR1 SGHTA, CDR2 FQGNSA. CDR3 length equals 13 residues. The ends were cut back, 5 bases at V and 4 bases at J, with 11 bases in the middle. CDR3 amino acids: CASSLTGLTEAFF. The DNA for the CDR3 is TGTGCCAGCAGCCTAACAGGGCTCACTGAAGCTTTCTTT. The variable domain in full, completed from reference TRBV7-2 and TRBJ1-1, reads GAGVSQSPSNKVTEKGKDVELRCDPISGHTALYWYRQSLGQGLEFLIYFQGNSAPDKSGLPSDRFSAERTGGSVSTLTIQRTQQEDSAVYLCASSLTGLTEAFFGQGTRLTVV.

The table lists this clonotype with many counts. The chain recombines TRBV7-2 with TRBJ2-7, with D uncertain. V was shortened by 5 bases and J by 7 bases, with 18 bases between the two germline ends. The CDR3 loop spans 14 amino acids. The germline V gene has CDR1 SGHTA and CDR2 FQGNSA. CDR3 protein: CASSARPAVGEQYF. In DNA, the CDR3 is TGTGCCAGCAGCGCGAGGCCGGCAGTCGGAGAGCAGTACTTC.

CDR3 protein: CASGDGDYQETQYF. The CDR3 DNA sequence: TGTGCCAGCGGGGACGGGGATTATCAAGAGACCCAGTACTTC. The V call is TRBV5-4, the J call TRBJ2-5; D could derive from TRBD1 or TRBD2 (5 bases each). The CDR3 has 14 residues. V lost 7 bases and J lost 2, with 15 bases in between. The V gene's germline CDR1 is SGHNT and CDR2 YYREEE (reference sequence).

This clonotype has only a few counts. The rearrangement joins TRBV28 to TRBJ2-5, with 9 bases fitting TRBD1. This CDR3 contains 18 residues. Germline-derived CDR1 and CDR2 are MDHEN and SYDVKM. Losses at the gene ends were 5 bases for V and 5 bases for J; bases not matched to a gene: 18. CDR3 sequence: CASSPQGARGKSKETQYF. In nucleotides, the CDR3 is TGTGCCAGCAGTCCACAGGGGGCGCGGGGAAAAAGTAAGGAGACCCAGTACTTC.

The genes are TRBV12-3 or TRBV12-4 and TRBJ1-5, with D hard to call. The CDR3 has 16 residues. Trimming took 1 base from V and 3 from J, leaving 13 bases between them. This CDR3 is CASSLGTRAANQPQHF. The CDR3 DNA follows: TGTGCCAGCAGTTTAGGTACACGGGCCGCCAATCAGCCCCAGCATTTT.

The rearrangement uses TRBV6-1 and TRBJ2-7; 8 positions match TRBD2. Germline V gene lookup returns CDR1 MNHNS and CDR2 SASEGT. This CDR3 comprises 15 residues. Trimming at V came to 3 bases and at J to 3 bases, leaving 7 bases not matched to a gene. The CDR3 here is CASSDPVSGSYEQYV. CDR3 sequence (DNA): TGTGCCAGCAGTGACCCTGTAAGCGGGAGCTACGAGCAGTACGTC.

The chain uses TRBV3-1 and TRBJ2-7; D remains unclear. This CDR3 comprises 12 residues. Per the germline V gene, CDR1 is LGHDT and CDR2 is YNNKEL (reference sequence). V was shortened by 4 bases and J by 3 bases, with 7 bases between the two germline ends. The CDR3 bases are TGTGCCAGCAGCCCCCTGGACTACGAGCAGTACGTC. It codes for CASSPLDYEQYV.

The chain carries TRBV5-3 and TRBJ2-1; the match to TRBD2 covers 11 bases. TRBV5-3 is placed among ORFs of uncertain function. Trimming cost V 8 bases and J 3 bases; bases outside gene matches: 10. The CDR3 has 16 amino acids. The CDR3 is CASRAAGTSGYNEQFF. The CDR3 DNA reads as TGTGCCAGCAGGGCAGCCGGGACTAGCGGCTACAATGAGCAGTTCTTC.

This clonotype has only a few counts. The rearrangement uses TRBV7-2 and TRBJ2-1; possibly TRBD2 for D (5 bases). The CDR3 covers 14 residues. Trimming took off 4 bases at V and 8 bases at J, with 15 bases between the two ends. Germline V gene sequence: CDR1 SGHTA, CDR2 FQGNSA. The CDR3 here is CASSYGMGRDEQFF. CDR3 sequence (DNA): TGTGCCAGCAGCTACGGGATGGGCCGAGATGAGCAGTTCTTC.

This clonotype was seen ten or more times. The CDR3 DNA is TGTGCCAGCAGCTTAGATATCTACGAGCAGTACGTC. Translation gives CASSLDIYEQYV. V gene TRBV7-8 combines with J gene TRBJ2-7; D not resolved. The CDR3 extends over 12 amino acids. V lost 1 base and J 3 bases, leaving 4 bases between the germline ends. Germline V gives CDR1 SGHVS, CDR2 FQNEAQ.

On this clonotype: Compared with germline, one end of the junction differs, possibly owing to a read error. The rearrangement joins TRBV6-8 to TRBJ2-5, with 7 bases lining up with TRBD1. The germline gives CDR1 MNHGY, CDR2 SAAAGT. CDR3 length: 17 residues. The CDR3 protein is CASSDSPPGQSGETQYF. The CDR3 DNA reads TGTGCCAGCAGTGACTCCCCACCGGGACAGTCCGGAGAGACCCAGTACTTC.